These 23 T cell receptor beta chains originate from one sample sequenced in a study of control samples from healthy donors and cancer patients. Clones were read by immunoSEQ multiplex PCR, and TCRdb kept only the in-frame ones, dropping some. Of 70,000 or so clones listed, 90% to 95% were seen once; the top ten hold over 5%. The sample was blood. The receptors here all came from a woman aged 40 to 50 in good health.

Written as DNA, the CDR3 is TGTGCCTGGAGTGTACAAAGGAATCAGCCCCAGCATTTT. Amino acid sequence: CAWSVQRNQPQHF. The rearrangement uses TRBV30 and TRBJ1-5; D is ambiguous. This CDR3 contains 13 residues. V was pared by 0 bases and J by 4 bases, with 7 bases between. Germline assignment: CDR1 GTSNPN and CDR2 SVGIG (reference sequence).

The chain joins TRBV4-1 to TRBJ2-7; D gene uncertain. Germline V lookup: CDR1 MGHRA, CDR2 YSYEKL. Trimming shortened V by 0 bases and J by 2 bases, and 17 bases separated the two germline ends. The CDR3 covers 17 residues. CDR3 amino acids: CASSQDITSGQPYEQYF. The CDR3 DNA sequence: TGCGCCAGCAGCCAAGATATAACTTCGGGCCAACCCTACGAGCAGTACTTC.

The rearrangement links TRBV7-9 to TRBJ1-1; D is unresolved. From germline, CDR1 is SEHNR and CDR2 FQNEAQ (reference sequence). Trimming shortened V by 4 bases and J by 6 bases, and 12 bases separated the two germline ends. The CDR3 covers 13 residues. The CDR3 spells CASSSNEGSEAFF. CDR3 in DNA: TGTGCCAGCAGCTCCAACGAGGGATCTGAAGCTTTCTTT.

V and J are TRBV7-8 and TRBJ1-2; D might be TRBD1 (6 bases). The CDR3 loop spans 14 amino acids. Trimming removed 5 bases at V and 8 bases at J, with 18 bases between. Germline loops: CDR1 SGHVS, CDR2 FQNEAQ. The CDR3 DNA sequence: TGTGCCAGCAGCACCAGGGGAGTTATCGGCGGCTACACCTTC. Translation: CASSTRGVIGGYTF.

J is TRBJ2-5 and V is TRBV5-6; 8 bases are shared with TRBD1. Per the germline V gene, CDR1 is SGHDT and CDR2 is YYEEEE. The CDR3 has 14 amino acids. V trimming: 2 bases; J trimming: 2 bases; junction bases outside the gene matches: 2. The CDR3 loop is CASSFGTGQETQYF. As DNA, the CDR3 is TGTGCCAGCAGCTTTGGGACAGGTCAAGAGACCCAGTACTTC.

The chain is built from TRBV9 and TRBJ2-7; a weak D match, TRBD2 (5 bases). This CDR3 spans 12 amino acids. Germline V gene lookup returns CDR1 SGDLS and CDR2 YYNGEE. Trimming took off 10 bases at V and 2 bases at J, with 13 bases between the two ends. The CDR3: CAGPREPYEQYF. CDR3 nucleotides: TGTGCCGGACCCCGGGAACCCTACGAGCAGTACTTC. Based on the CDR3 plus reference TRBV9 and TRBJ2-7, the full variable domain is DSGVTQTPKHLITATGQRVTLRCSPRSGDLSVYWYQQSLDQGLQFLIQYYNGEERAKGNILERFSAQQFPDLHSELNLSSLELGDSALYFCAGPREPYEQYFGPGTRLTVT.

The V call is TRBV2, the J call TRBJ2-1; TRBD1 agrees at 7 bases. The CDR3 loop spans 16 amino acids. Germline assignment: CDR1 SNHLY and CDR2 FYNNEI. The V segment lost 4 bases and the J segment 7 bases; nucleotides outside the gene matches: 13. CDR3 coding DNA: TGTGCCAGCAGTGGCCGCCAGGGGGTCCGCTTTAATGAGCAGTTCTTC. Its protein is CASSGRQGVRFNEQFF.

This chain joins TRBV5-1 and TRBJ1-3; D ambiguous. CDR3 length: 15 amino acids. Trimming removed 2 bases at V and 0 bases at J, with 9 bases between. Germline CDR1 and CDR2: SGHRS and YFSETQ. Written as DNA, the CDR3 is TGCGCCAGCAGCTTAGGAGCCCCCTCTGGAAACACCATATATTTT. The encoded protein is CASSLGAPSGNTIYF.

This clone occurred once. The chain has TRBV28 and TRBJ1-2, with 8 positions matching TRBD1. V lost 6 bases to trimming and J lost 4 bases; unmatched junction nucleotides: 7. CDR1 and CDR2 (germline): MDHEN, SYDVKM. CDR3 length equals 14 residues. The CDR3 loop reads CASSPVDRGYGYTF. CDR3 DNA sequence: TGTGCCAGCAGCCCCGTAGACAGGGGCTATGGCTACACCTTC.

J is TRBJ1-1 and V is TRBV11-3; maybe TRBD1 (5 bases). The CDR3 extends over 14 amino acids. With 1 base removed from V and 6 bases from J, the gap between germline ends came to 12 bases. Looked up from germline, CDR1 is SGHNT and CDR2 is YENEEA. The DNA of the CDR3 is TGTGCCAGCAGCTTAGCTGGGGGGTCGTCTGAAGCTTTCTTT. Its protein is CASSLAGGSSEAFF.

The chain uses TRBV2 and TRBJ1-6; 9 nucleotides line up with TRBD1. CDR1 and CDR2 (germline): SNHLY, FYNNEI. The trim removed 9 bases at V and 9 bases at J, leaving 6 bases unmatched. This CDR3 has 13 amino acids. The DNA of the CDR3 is TGTGCCAGGGGACAGGGAGGAGGTTCACCCCTCCACTTT. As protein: CARGQGGGSPLHF.

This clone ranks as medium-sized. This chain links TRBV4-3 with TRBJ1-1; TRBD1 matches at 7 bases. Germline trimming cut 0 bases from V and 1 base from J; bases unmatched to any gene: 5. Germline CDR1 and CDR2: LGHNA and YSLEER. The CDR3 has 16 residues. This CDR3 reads CASSQEPRTGNTEAFF. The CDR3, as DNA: TGCGCCAGCAGCCAAGAGCCCCGGACAGGGAACACTGAAGCTTTCTTT.

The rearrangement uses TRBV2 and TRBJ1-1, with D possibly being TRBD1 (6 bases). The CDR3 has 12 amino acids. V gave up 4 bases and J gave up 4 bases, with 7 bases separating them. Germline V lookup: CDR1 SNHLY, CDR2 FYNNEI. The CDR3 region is CASSVGGTEAFF. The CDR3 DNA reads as TGTGCCAGCAGTGTAGGGGGCACTGAAGCTTTCTTT.

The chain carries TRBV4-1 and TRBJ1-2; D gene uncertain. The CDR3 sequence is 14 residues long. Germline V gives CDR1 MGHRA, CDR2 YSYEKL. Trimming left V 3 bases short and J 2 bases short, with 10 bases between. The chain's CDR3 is CASSQTRLNYGYTF. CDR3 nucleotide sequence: TGCGCCAGCAGCCAGACTCGGCTCAACTATGGCTACACCTTC.

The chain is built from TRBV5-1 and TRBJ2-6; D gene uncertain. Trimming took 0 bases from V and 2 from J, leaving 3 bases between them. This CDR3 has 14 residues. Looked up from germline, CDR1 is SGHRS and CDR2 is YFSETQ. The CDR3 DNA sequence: TGCGCCAGCAGCTTGGTCGCTGGGGCCAACGTCCTGACTTTC. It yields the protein CASSLVAGANVLTF.

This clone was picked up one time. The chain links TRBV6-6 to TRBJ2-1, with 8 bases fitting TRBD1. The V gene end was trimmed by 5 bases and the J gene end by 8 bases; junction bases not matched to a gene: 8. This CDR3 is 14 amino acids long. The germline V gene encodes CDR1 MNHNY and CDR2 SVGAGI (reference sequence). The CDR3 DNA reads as TGTGCCAGCAGTCCGTACGGGACAGGCGATGAGCAGTTCTTC. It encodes CASSPYGTGDEQFF.

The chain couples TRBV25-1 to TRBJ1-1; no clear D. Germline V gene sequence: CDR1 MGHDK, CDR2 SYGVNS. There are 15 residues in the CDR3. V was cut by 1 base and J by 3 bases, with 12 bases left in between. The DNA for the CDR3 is TGTGCCAGCAGTGAATTAGAGGACGGCTACACTGAAGCTTTCTTT. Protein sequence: CASSELEDGYTEAFF.

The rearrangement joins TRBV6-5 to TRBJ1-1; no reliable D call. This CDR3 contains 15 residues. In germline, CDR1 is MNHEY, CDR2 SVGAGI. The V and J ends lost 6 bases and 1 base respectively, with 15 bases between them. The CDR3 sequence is CASSPSADQNTEAFF. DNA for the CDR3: TGTGCCAGCAGCCCCTCGGCAGATCAGAACACTGAAGCTTTCTTT.

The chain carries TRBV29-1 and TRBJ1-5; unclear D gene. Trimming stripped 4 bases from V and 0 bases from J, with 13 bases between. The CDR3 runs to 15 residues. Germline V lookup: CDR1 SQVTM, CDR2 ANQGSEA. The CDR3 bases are TGCAGCGTTGGCATCTTAGGAGATAGCAATCAGCCCCAGCATTTT. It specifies CSVGILGDSNQPQHF.

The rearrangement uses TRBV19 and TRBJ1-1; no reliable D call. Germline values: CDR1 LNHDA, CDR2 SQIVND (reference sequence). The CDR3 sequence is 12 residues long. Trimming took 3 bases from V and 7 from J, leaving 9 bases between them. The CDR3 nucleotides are TGTGCCAGTAGTATCTCCACCCATGAAGCTTTCTTT. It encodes CASSISTHEAFF.

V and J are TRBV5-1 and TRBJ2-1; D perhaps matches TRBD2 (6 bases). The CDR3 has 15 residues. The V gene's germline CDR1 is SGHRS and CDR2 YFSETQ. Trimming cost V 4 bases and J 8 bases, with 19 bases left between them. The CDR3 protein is CASSVTGEGIHEQFF. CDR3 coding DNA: TGCGCCAGCAGCGTGACGGGAGAGGGGATTCATGAGCAGTTCTTC.

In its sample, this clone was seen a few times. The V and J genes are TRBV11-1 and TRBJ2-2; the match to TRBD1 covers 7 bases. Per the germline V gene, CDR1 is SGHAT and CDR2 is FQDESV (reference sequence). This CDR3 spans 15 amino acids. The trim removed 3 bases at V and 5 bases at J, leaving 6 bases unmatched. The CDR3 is CASSFVRGHTGELFF. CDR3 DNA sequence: TGTGCCAGCAGCTTTGTGAGGGGGCATACCGGGGAGCTGTTTTTT.

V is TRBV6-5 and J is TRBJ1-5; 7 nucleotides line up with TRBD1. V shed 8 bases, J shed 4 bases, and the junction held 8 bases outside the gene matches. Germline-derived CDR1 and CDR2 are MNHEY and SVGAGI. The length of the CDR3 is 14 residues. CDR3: CASSPGQTNQPQHF. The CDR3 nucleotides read TGTGCCAGCTCACCGGGACAGACTAATCAGCCCCAGCATTTT.